Reported below is one TCR beta chain. The data were taken from a study of response to subunit inactivated influenza vaccine. One entry per CDR3 protein results from TCRdb running MiXCR on the RT-PCR reads. Here the sample spans about 160,000 distinct CDR3 sequences, about 11% being singletons. The CDR3 length is 16 residues. The germline CDR1 and CDR2 sequences are MGHDK and SYGVNS. Germline trimming cut 2 bases from V and 5 bases from J; bases unmatched to any gene: 6. The chain couples TRBV25-1 to TRBJ2-1, with 10 bases matching TRBD2. This specimen consisted of non-naive T cells sorted from PBMCs, obtained 35 to 45 days after vaccination. The receptor's source is a man aged 50-59 years who received an inactivated influenza vaccine. CDR3 sequence reads: CASSELGTSEHNEQFF. In nucleotides, the CDR3 is TGTGCCAGCAGTGAACTTGGGACTAGCGAACACAATGAGCAGTTCTTC.